The 9 T cell receptor beta chains presented below share a single source sample, sequenced in a study of T cell changes during pregnancy in multiple sclerosis. Libraries were prepared by immunoSEQ multiplex PCR; TCRdb keeps only in-frame clonotypes and omits some of them. The sample gives about 46,000 clones, approximately 89% of which show up once; approximately 2.9% is in the top ten. The starting material was CD8+ T cells from peripheral blood mononuclear cells, obtained in the second trimester of pregnancy. These receptors came from a female donor with multiple sclerosis, enrolled in a pregnancy study.

V gene TRBV7-9 combines with J gene TRBJ2-7, with TRBD1 matching 9 bases. CDR3 length: 16 amino acids. V dropped 4 bases and J dropped 4; count of bases not matched to a gene: 11. The V gene's germline CDR1 is SEHNR and CDR2 FQNEAQ (reference sequence). The CDR3 sequence: CASSSPQGAQMYEQYF. CDR3 bases: TGTGCCAGCAGCTCCCCACAGGGGGCGCAGATGTACGAGCAGTACTTC.

This clone was detected once. The chain links TRBV29-1 to TRBJ2-7; 9 bases match TRBD1. The germline gives CDR1 SQVTM, CDR2 ANQGSEA. With V trimmed by 5 bases and J by 2 bases, 13 bases remained unmatched. The CDR3 has 16 residues. The CDR3 coding sequence is TGCAGCGTTCTAGGCCTGGGACAGGGCCTACCCTACGAGCAGTACTTC. It is translated as CSVLGLGQGLPYEQYF.

The rearrangement joins TRBV29-1 to TRBJ2-7; 7 nucleotides agree with TRBD2. This CDR3 contains 17 residues. V shed 0 bases and J 3 bases; nucleotides not matched to a gene: 14. Germline CDR1 is SQVTM and CDR2 is ANQGSEA. The CDR3 DNA follows: TGCAGCGTTGAAGATCAAGGGTGGGGGGGTACAAGCTACGAGCAGTACTTC. It specifies CSVEDQGWGGTSYEQYF.

The chain joins TRBV11-2 to TRBJ2-3, with a weak D call TRBD2 (5 bases). V was pared by 3 bases and J by 2 bases, with 9 bases between. The germline V gene encodes CDR1 SGHAT and CDR2 FQNNGV. The CDR3 has 14 residues. This chain's CDR3 is CASSLGVLTDTQYF. CDR3 coding DNA: TGTGCCAGCAGCTTGGGAGTTCTCACAGATACGCAGTATTTT.

The rearrangement joins TRBV5-5 to TRBJ1-1, with D unclear. The CDR3 totals 14 residues. Trimming cost V 2 bases and J 1 base, with 9 bases left between them. The germline V gene has CDR1 SGHKS and CDR2 YYEKEE (reference sequence). The CDR3 is CASSLEHPNTEAFF. The CDR3 bases are TGTGCCAGCAGCTTAGAACACCCGAACACTGAAGCTTTCTTT.

V is TRBV27 and J is TRBJ1-5; possible D gene TRBD1, 6 bases. The CDR3 runs 14 residues. V lost 4 bases and J lost 2, with 9 bases in between. Germline assignment: CDR1 MNHEY and CDR2 SMNVEV (reference sequence). In DNA, the CDR3 is TGTGCCAGCAGTTCGACAGGAGGCAATCAGCCCCAGCATTTT. Translated: CASSSTGGNQPQHF.

Details on this clone: The sample carries other DNA sequences with the same CDR3. V gene TRBV6-4 combines with J gene TRBJ2-3; 7 bases fit TRBD2. The CDR3 loop spans 15 amino acids. Germline trimming cut 6 bases from V and 0 bases from J; bases unmatched to any gene: 6. Germline loops: CDR1 MRHNA, CDR2 SNTAGT. Here the CDR3 DNA reads TGTGCCAGCAGCGTAGCGGGCTCTAGCACAGATACGCAGTATTTT. Amino acids: CASSVAGSSTDTQYF.

The chain is built from TRBV6-4 and TRBJ1-1, with D unresolved. Trimming left V 3 bases short and J 5 bases short, with 13 bases between. This CDR3 comprises 14 residues. Germline V gene data show CDR1 as MRHNA and CDR2 as SNTAGT. The CDR3 loop reads CASSESFGGTEAFF. The CDR3 DNA reads TGTGCCAGCAGTGAGTCATTCGGAGGGACTGAAGCTTTCTTT.

The rearrangement uses TRBV7-9 and TRBJ2-5; a possible D gene is TRBD2 (6 bases). The germline V gene has CDR1 SEHNR and CDR2 FQNEAQ (reference sequence). The CDR3 is 15 residues long. Trimming removed 2 bases from V and 3 bases from J, with 13 bases in between. The DNA for the CDR3 is TGTGCCAGCAGCTTAACATCGGGGGAGGAAGAGACCCAGTACTTC. Translating it yields CASSLTSGEEETQYF.